The TCR beta chain under discussion was sequenced for a study of T cells after yellow fever vaccination. About the research overall: SMART-Seq v4 Ultra Low Input served to prepare low-cell-number fractions. Regarding the study as a whole: The secondary response was weaker, and its peak arrived faster, on day 5 versus 15. FACS-sorted repertoires could contain abundant clonotypes contaminating from the bulk population.

Synthesis of TCR cDNA relied on 5'RACE template switching, which attached a universal primer site and UMIs. MiXCR was run by TCRdb on the 5' RACE reads, yielding one entry per CDR3 protein. The sample has some 560,000 distinct CDR3 sequences, roughly a sixth seen once. This CDR3 is built from 12 residues. Germline V CDR1 and CDR2: SGHTA, FQGNSA. Trimming left V 4 bases short and J 6 bases short, with 10 bases between. A few counts support this clonotype. The antigen is not known. The chain has TRBV7-2 and TRBJ2-7; possible D gene TRBD2, 5 bases. Material: PBMCs, obtained about 5 days after the first yellow fever vaccination. This receptor was identified in a man aged 18 to 29 who received the YFV17D yellow fever vaccine. CDR3 residues: CASSSRGGEQYF. CDR3 sequence (DNA): TGTGCCAGCAGCTCCCGGGGTGGCGAGCAGTACTTC.